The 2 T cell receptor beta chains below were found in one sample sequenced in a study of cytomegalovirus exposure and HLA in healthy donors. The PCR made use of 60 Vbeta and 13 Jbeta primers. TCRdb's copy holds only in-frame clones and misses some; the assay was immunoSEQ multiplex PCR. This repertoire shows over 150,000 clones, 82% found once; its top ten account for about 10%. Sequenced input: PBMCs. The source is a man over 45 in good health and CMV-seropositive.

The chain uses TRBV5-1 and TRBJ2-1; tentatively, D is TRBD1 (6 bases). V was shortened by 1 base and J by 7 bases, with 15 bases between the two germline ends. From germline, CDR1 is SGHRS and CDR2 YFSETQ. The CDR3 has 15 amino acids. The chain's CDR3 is CASSLTTGWDNEQFF. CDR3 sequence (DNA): TGCGCCAGCAGCTTGACTACAGGGTGGGATAATGAGCAGTTCTTC.

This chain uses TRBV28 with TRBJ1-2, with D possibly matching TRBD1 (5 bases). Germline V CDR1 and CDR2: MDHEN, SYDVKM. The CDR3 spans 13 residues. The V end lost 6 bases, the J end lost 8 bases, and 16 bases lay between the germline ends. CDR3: CASRRGDGWGYTF. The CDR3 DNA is TGTGCCAGCAGGCGCGGGGACGGCTGGGGCTACACCTTC.